These T cell receptor beta chains were read from a single sample in a study of cytomegalovirus exposure and HLA in healthy donors. TCRdb keeps only in-frame clones here, not all; method: immunoSEQ multiplex PCR. Here the sample spans approximately 160,000 clones, roughly 83% being singletons. Sequences were obtained from PBMCs. The receptors stem from a young man in good health and CMV-seropositive. CDR3s include the opening cysteine and the closing phenylalanine or tryptophan. D genes are given only for firm matches. Size is stated for part of the rows, as once, few or many counts, or as a class when the clone is expanded.

abundance: once
d_gene: .
j_gene: TRBJ2-7
v_gene: TRBV13
CDR3aa: CASTGRPGVEQYF

abundance: .
d_gene: TRBD1
j_gene: TRBJ2-3
v_gene: TRBV10-1
CDR3aa: CASSRDTGGTDTQYF

abundance: .
d_gene: TRBD2
j_gene: TRBJ2-7
v_gene: TRBV6-5
CDR3aa: CASSYSSGISYEQYF

abundance: .
d_gene: TRBD1
j_gene: TRBJ1-2
v_gene: TRBV23-1
CDR3aa: CASSQPGDRLIYGYTF

abundance: .
d_gene: TRBD2
j_gene: TRBJ2-7
v_gene: TRBV7-9
CDR3aa: CASSLGAGGFSYEQYF

abundance: .
d_gene: TRBD2
j_gene: TRBJ2-1
v_gene: TRBV6-5
CDR3aa: CASRRLAGGFNEQFF

abundance: few
d_gene: TRBD1
j_gene: TRBJ1-2
v_gene: TRBV7-9
CDR3aa: CASSLVQDRGNGYTF

abundance: few
d_gene: .
j_gene: TRBJ1-2
v_gene: TRBV6-5
CDR3aa: CASSTGRAGSYGYTF

abundance: .
d_gene: .
j_gene: TRBJ2-3
v_gene: TRBV29-1
CDR3aa: CSVPGPEDGTDTQYF

abundance: .
d_gene: TRBD2
j_gene: TRBJ2-5
v_gene: TRBV7-2
CDR3aa: CASSRSGGPSQETQYF

abundance: once
d_gene: TRBD1
j_gene: TRBJ1-2
v_gene: TRBV6-5
CDR3aa: CASSGQGAIYGYTF

abundance: .
d_gene: .
j_gene: TRBJ1-6
v_gene: TRBV5-4
CDR3aa: CASSYARDSPLHF

abundance: .
d_gene: TRBD2
j_gene: TRBJ2-3
v_gene: TRBV6-5
CDR3aa: CASSFSLAGFTDTQYF

abundance: .
d_gene: .
j_gene: TRBJ1-3
v_gene: TRBV6-5
CDR3aa: CASSYSSTHGGTIYF

abundance: .
d_gene: .
j_gene: TRBJ2-7
v_gene: TRBV7-9
CDR3aa: CASSPALGQSSYEQYF

abundance: .
d_gene: TRBD2
j_gene: TRBJ2-7
v_gene: TRBV28
CDR3aa: CASITGTSGNRGEQYF

abundance: .
d_gene: TRBD1
j_gene: TRBJ2-7
v_gene: TRBV5-1
CDR3aa: CASSLGAGTGAYEQYF

abundance: once
d_gene: .
j_gene: TRBJ2-3
v_gene: TRBV6-5
CDR3aa: CASSSTSDTQYF

abundance: .
d_gene: .
j_gene: TRBJ1-2
v_gene: TRBV19
CDR3aa: CASSKSDYGYTF

abundance: .
d_gene: .
j_gene: TRBJ1-1
v_gene: TRBV30
CDR3aa: CAWSQGRDTEAFF

abundance: .
d_gene: TRBD2
j_gene: TRBJ2-5
v_gene: TRBV7-2
CDR3aa: CASSFGLREVQETQYF

abundance: .
d_gene: .
j_gene: TRBJ2-7
v_gene: TRBV12-2
CDR3aa: CASLLFRDRLSPSYEQYF

abundance: .
d_gene: .
j_gene: TRBJ2-2
v_gene: TRBV9
CDR3aa: CASRGGLAATGELFF

abundance: .
d_gene: TRBD1
j_gene: TRBJ1-5
v_gene: TRBV28
CDR3aa: CASSFAGQGDQPQHF

abundance: few
d_gene: .
j_gene: TRBJ1-2
v_gene: TRBV7-8
CDR3aa: CASSLLRGAYGYTF

abundance: once
d_gene: TRBD2
j_gene: TRBJ2-3
v_gene: TRBV20-1
CDR3aa: CSYSGDTQYF

abundance: .
d_gene: .
j_gene: TRBJ1-6
v_gene: TRBV7-6
CDR3aa: CASSLGGTVRYNSPLHF

abundance: .
d_gene: TRBD1
j_gene: TRBJ1-5
v_gene: TRBV5-5
CDR3aa: CASSAGTGSYSNQPQHF

abundance: .
d_gene: .
j_gene: TRBJ1-3
v_gene: TRBV6-5
CDR3aa: CASSPDIGNTIYF

abundance: .
d_gene: TRBD1
j_gene: TRBJ1-2
v_gene: TRBV10-3
CDR3aa: CAISEGTGRKGYTF

abundance: .
d_gene: TRBD2
j_gene: TRBJ2-7
v_gene: TRBV9
CDR3aa: CASSAGLAGREQYF

abundance: .
d_gene: TRBD2
j_gene: TRBJ2-3
v_gene: TRBV5-1
CDR3aa: CASSLGLAGVTDTQYF

abundance: .
d_gene: .
j_gene: TRBJ1-2
v_gene: TRBV7-2
CDR3aa: CASSSWGGSGDKNGYTF